This T cell receptor (beta chain) was found in a study of T cell changes during pregnancy in multiple sclerosis. The CDR3 has 17 residues. The germline V gene encodes CDR1 KGHSH and CDR2 LQKENI. With 2 bases removed from V and 3 bases from J, the gap between germline ends came to 18 bases. The data were produced by immunoSEQ multiplex PCR, yet TCRdb's version contains in-frame clones alone and is incomplete. Of about 44,000 clones listed, 80% to 90% are singletons. The source material was CD4+ T cells from peripheral blood mononuclear cells, sampled after pregnancy. This receptor was obtained from a female donor with multiple sclerosis, enrolled in a pregnancy study. This sequence joins TRBV18 and TRBJ2-3; D perhaps matches TRBD2 (6 bases). The CDR3 sequence: CASSPVAQVEGTDTQYF. CDR3 sequence (DNA): TGTGCCAGCTCACCAGTCGCCCAAGTGGAGGGGACAGATACGCAGTATTTT.